Below, 29 T cell receptor beta chains from the same sample are listed, as sequenced in a study of blood T cell repertoires in COVID-19. TCRdb's table, derived via immunoSEQ multiplex PCR, lists solely in-frame clones and lacks some. The repertoire holds 60,000 to 85,000 clones, with about 80% as singletons. Sequenced sample: peripheral blood. The receptor set was obtained from a human donor in a cohort sampled during active COVID-19.

CDR3 bases: TGTGCCAGCAGCGAAACAACTAGCGGGAGCGATGAGCAGTTCTTC. As protein: CASSETTSGSDEQFF. The chain carries TRBV6-2 or TRBV6-3 and TRBJ2-1; 11 nucleotides line up with TRBD2. The CDR3 has 15 amino acids. After removal of 6 bases from V and 8 bases from J, the junction contained 9 bases not matched to a gene. The germline CDR1 and CDR2 sequences are MNHEY and SVGEGT.

This chain uses TRBV28 with TRBJ1-1; D not resolved. Germline V gene lookup returns CDR1 MDHEN and CDR2 SYDVKM. The CDR3 is made up of 14 amino acids. V gave up 2 bases and J gave up 7 bases, with 14 bases separating them. The CDR3, as DNA: TGTGCCAGCAGTTTACCCCCCCCCGCAGGTGAAGCTTTCTTT. It is translated as CASSLPPPAGEAFF.

Only a few counts were recorded for this clone. The CDR3 loop is CASSLSGVQPQHF. Written as DNA, the CDR3 is TGTGCCAGTAGCTTGTCAGGGGTTCAGCCCCAGCATTTT. The gene calls are TRBV19 and TRBJ1-5; D possibly corresponds to TRBD1 (6 bases). The CDR3 is 13 residues long. The V gene lost 6 bases and the J gene lost 6 bases, with 12 bases spanning the gap. Germline assignment: CDR1 LNHDA and CDR2 SQIVND (reference sequence).

This clone showed up just once. CDR3 bases: TGCGCCAGCAGCTTGGATCCAGGCAATCAGCCCCAGCATTTT. Amino acids: CASSLDPGNQPQHF. This rearrangement joins TRBV5-1 to TRBJ1-5, with D unresolved. Germline CDR1 reads SGHRS; CDR2 reads YFSETQ. Trimming took off 0 bases at V and 2 bases at J, with 6 bases between the two ends. This CDR3 is built from 14 residues.

This chain links TRBV28 with TRBJ2-7, with TRBD2 matching over 14 bases. Germline V CDR1 and CDR2: MDHEN, SYDVKM. The CDR3 loop spans 17 amino acids. The ends lost 6 bases at V and 3 bases at J; junction bases unmatched: 10. The CDR3, as DNA: TGTGCCAGCAGGTCGGGACTAGCGGGAGAGTCGTTCTACGAGCAGTACTTC. Translating gives CASRSGLAGESFYEQYF.

The rearrangement links TRBV3-1 (or the pseudogene TRBV3-2) to TRBJ2-5; 12 positions match TRBD2. From germline, CDR1 is LGHDT and CDR2 YNNKEL (reference sequence). The J segment lost 6 bases and the V segment lost 4 bases, leaving 9 bases of the junction unmatched. The CDR3 contains 16 residues. The CDR3, as DNA: TGTGCCAGCAGCCGGTATGGACTAGCGGGAATGAAGACCCAGTACTTC. It is translated as CASSRYGLAGMKTQYF.

This chain joins TRBV29-1 and TRBJ2-2; 7 positions match TRBD1. J was trimmed by 4 bases and V by 3 bases; bases with no gene match: 5. The CDR3 runs to 14 residues. Germline V gene lookup returns CDR1 SQVTM and CDR2 ANQGSEA. The CDR3 loop is CSVERQGVTGELFF. In nucleotides, the CDR3 is TGCAGCGTTGAGAGGCAGGGGGTCACCGGGGAGCTGTTTTTT.

This clone has only a few counts. The chain combines TRBV19 with TRBJ2-6, with 9 bases identical to TRBD1. Trimming at V came to 3 bases and at J to 3 bases, leaving 3 bases not matched to a gene. The CDR3 length is 16 residues. Per germline, CDR1 LNHDA and CDR2 SQIVND (reference sequence). This chain's CDR3 is CASSIPTGGGANVLTF. CDR3 coding DNA: TGTGCCAGTAGTATCCCGACAGGGGGTGGGGCCAACGTCCTGACTTTC.

The rearrangement links TRBV6-5 to TRBJ2-3; 10 bases agree with TRBD1. The CDR3 extends over 15 amino acids. The germline CDR1 and CDR2 sequences are MNHEY and SVGAGI. Trimming at V came to 5 bases and at J to 3 bases, leaving 5 bases not matched to a gene. CDR3 DNA sequence: TGTGCCAGCAGTAAGTTGGACAGGGGGACAGATACGCAGTATTTT. As protein: CASSKLDRGTDTQYF.

This clone was detected once. The chain employs TRBV30 and TRBJ1-5; D ambiguous. The CDR3 runs 15 residues. CDR1 is GTSNPN, CDR2 SVGIG, per germline (reference sequence). V was pared by 0 bases and J by 3 bases, with 12 bases between. The CDR3 DNA reads as TGTGCCTGGAGTGTCGGTGGGCTGGCCAATCAGCCCCAGCATTTT. This codes for CAWSVGGLANQPQHF.

The gene calls are TRBV28 and TRBJ2-7, with 7 nucleotides matching TRBD2. The CDR3 contains 15 residues. V gave up 6 bases and J gave up 3 bases; unmatched junction bases: 11. Germline assignment: CDR1 MDHEN and CDR2 SYDVKM. The CDR3, as DNA: TGTGCCAGCAGCTCTGGGACTAATAACGACTACGAGCAGTACTTC. As protein: CASSSGTNNDYEQYF.

The genes are TRBV3-1 (or the pseudogene TRBV3-2) and TRBJ2-1, with 8 bases that match TRBD2. CDR3 length equals 16 residues. Trimming removed 1 base from V and 4 bases from J; junction bases left unmatched: 6. Germline CDR1 and CDR2: LGHDT and YNNKEL (reference sequence). The CDR3, as DNA: TGTGCCAGCAGCCAAGGTCCGGGAGGGGTATACAATGAGCAGTTCTTC. Its protein is CASSQGPGGVYNEQFF.

CDR3 DNA: TGTGCCACCAGTGATTCTCCCTATGGCTACACCTTC. Amino acid sequence: CATSDSPYGYTF. V is TRBV24-1 and J is TRBJ1-2; D is uncertain. From germline, CDR1 is KGHDR and CDR2 SFDVKD. V lost 2 bases to trimming and J lost 4 bases, with 4 bases between them. The length of the CDR3 is 12 residues.

The chain is built from TRBV2 and TRBJ2-7, with TRBD1 matching over 10 bases. This CDR3 is built from 14 residues. Looked up from germline, CDR1 is SNHLY and CDR2 is FYNNEI. The V gene end was trimmed by 11 bases and the J gene end by 4 bases; junction bases not matched to a gene: 11. The CDR3 nucleotides are TGTGCCGGAAGGGGACAGGGGATCACTTACGAGCAGTACTTC. Translation gives CAGRGQGITYEQYF.

The chain combines TRBV4-1 with TRBJ2-4, with 7 bases matching TRBD2. With V trimmed by 1 base and J by 0 bases, 6 bases remained unmatched. This CDR3 region has 17 residues. Germline CDR1 is MGHRA and CDR2 is YSYEKL. CDR3 sequence: CASSQARDYQAKNIQYF. Written as DNA, the CDR3 is TGCGCCAGCAGCCAAGCTAGGGACTACCAAGCCAAAAACATTCAGTACTTC.

Only a few counts were recorded for this clone. The chain uses TRBV4-3 and TRBJ1-4, with 7 bases fitting TRBD1. V lost 4 bases to trimming and J lost 8 bases; unmatched junction nucleotides: 7. Germline loops: CDR1 LGHNA, CDR2 YSLEER. The CDR3 consists of 14 residues. The CDR3 bases are TGCGCCAGCAGCCCCGACAGGGTGGGCGAAAAACTGTTTTTT. Protein product: CASSPDRVGEKLFF.

CDR3 DNA sequence: TGTGCCAGCAGTCCAACTCCCTCATACAGGGGAGACATTCAGTACTTC. Residues: CASSPTPSYRGDIQYF. The chain uses TRBV27 and TRBJ2-4, with 7 bases identical to TRBD1. CDR1 and CDR2 (germline): MNHEY, SMNVEV (reference sequence). Germline trimming cut 5 bases from V and 8 bases from J; bases unmatched to any gene: 15. CDR3 length: 16 amino acids.

The CDR3 DNA reads as TGTGCCAGCAGCTTGAACGGACTAGCGGGAACTGAGCAGTTCTTC. Translated: CASSLNGLAGTEQFF. This chain links TRBV7-9 with TRBJ2-1; 12 nucleotides align to TRBD2. The V gene end was trimmed by 3 bases and the J gene end by 9 bases; junction bases not matched to a gene: 6. Germline V lookup: CDR1 SEHNR, CDR2 FQNEAQ (reference sequence). This CDR3 region has 15 residues.

The chain uses TRBV7-9 and TRBJ1-5; 8 bases align to TRBD1. The CDR3 totals 17 residues. The germline CDR1 and CDR2 sequences are SEHNR and FQNEAQ (reference sequence). The J segment lost 2 bases and the V segment lost 5 bases, leaving 11 bases of the junction unmatched. CDR3 residues: CASSLRGQGDGNQPQHF. The CDR3 nucleotides are TGTGCCAGCAGCCTGAGAGGACAGGGAGATGGCAATCAGCCCCAGCATTTT. Filled out from reference TRBV7-9 and TRBJ1-5, the complete variable domain reads DTGVSQNPRHKITKRGQNVTFRCDPISEHNRLYWYRQTLGQGPEFLTYFQNEAQLEKSRLLSDRFSAERPKGSFSTLEIQRTEQGDSAMYLCASSLRGQGDGNQPQHFGDGTRLSIL.

This clone has only a few counts. This rearrangement joins TRBV6-2 or TRBV6-3 to TRBJ2-7; 7 nucleotides match TRBD2. Germline assignment: CDR1 MNHEY and CDR2 SVGEGT. The CDR3 length is 15 residues. Trimming took 2 bases from V and 2 from J; bases not matched to a gene: 6. The CDR3 loop is CASSYRGGNTYEQYF. The CDR3 region has the DNA TGTGCCAGCAGTTACCGGGGAGGGAATACCTACGAGCAGTACTTC.

CDR3 bases: TGTGCCAGCAGCTCAATTGGACAGAGACAGCCCCAGCATTTT. Protein: CASSSIGQRQPQHF. This chain connects TRBV5-5 to TRBJ1-5, with a possible D match to TRBD1 (6 bases). V was cut by 3 bases and J by 7 bases, with 14 bases left in between. This CDR3 is 14 amino acids long. CDR1 SGHKS and CDR2 YYEKEE come from the germline V gene (reference sequence).

This clone was found a few times. This chain links TRBV7-9 with TRBJ1-1; D call uncertain. Trimming left V 1 base short and J 1 base short, with 10 bases between. Looked up from germline, CDR1 is SEHNR and CDR2 is FQNEAQ (reference sequence). This CDR3 has 15 amino acids. CDR3 region: CASSLGPAGNTEAFF. Written as DNA, the CDR3 is TGTGCCAGCAGCTTAGGTCCGGCGGGGAACACTGAAGCTTTCTTT. The complete variable domain, with remaining parts taken from reference TRBV7-9 and TRBJ1-1, reads DTGVSQNPRHKITKRGQNVTFRCDPISEHNRLYWYRQTLGQGPEFLTYFQNEAQLEKSRLLSDRFSAERPKGSFSTLEIQRTEQGDSAMYLCASSLGPAGNTEAFFGQGTRLTVV.

This clone was seen more than once but under ten times. The chain uses TRBV10-1 and TRBJ1-1, with TRBD1 matching over 8 bases. CDR3 size: 15 residues. The germline V gene encodes CDR1 WNHNN and CDR2 SYGVQD (reference sequence). With 4 bases clipped from V and 1 base from J, the junction kept 5 bases outside the gene matches. The CDR3 here is CASSAGGSWNTEAFF. The CDR3 DNA follows: TGCGCCAGCAGTGCAGGGGGCTCTTGGAACACTGAAGCTTTCTTT.

The gene calls are TRBV28 and TRBJ2-7, with D tentatively TRBD2 (5 bases). Looked up from germline, CDR1 is MDHEN and CDR2 is SYDVKM. The CDR3 is made up of 11 amino acids. CDR3 nucleotides: TGTGCCAGCAGTCCTGGTTTACGACTACAAGTG. Its protein is CASSPGLRLQV.

The DNA of the CDR3 is TGTGCCAGCAGCTCGGACCCGCAGGGGATTGAGCAGTTCTTC. It is translated as CASSSDPQGIEQFF. The chain joins TRBV7-2 to TRBJ2-1; D possibly corresponds to TRBD1 (6 bases). The V end lost 4 bases, the J end lost 9 bases, and 16 bases lay between the germline ends. CDR3 length: 14 residues. Germline V gene sequence: CDR1 SGHTA, CDR2 FQGNSA.

This chain links TRBV6-2 or TRBV6-3 with TRBJ2-5, with 10 bases aligning to TRBD2. This CDR3 spans 16 amino acids. Trimming removed 5 bases from V and 5 bases from J; junction bases left unmatched: 11. Germline CDR1 and CDR2: MNHEY and SVGEGT. This chain's CDR3 is CASSTPGLAAWETQYF. The CDR3 DNA sequence: TGTGCCAGCAGTACCCCAGGACTAGCGGCGTGGGAGACCCAGTACTTC.

This chain links TRBV2 with TRBJ2-7, with 7 bases fitting TRBD1. V dropped 8 bases and J dropped 4; count of bases not matched to a gene: 17. This CDR3 has 16 residues. Germline V gene lookup returns CDR1 SNHLY and CDR2 FYNNEI. As DNA, the CDR3 is TGTGCCAGCTTAACAGGGGTCATTGGCACAGGGTACGAGCAGTACTTC. Translation gives CASLTGVIGTGYEQYF.

V is TRBV27 and J is TRBJ2-7; a possible D gene is TRBD1 (6 bases). Germline-derived CDR1 and CDR2 are MNHEY and SMNVEV (reference sequence). Trimming shortened V by 2 bases and J by 0 bases, and 11 bases separated the two germline ends. The CDR3 is made up of 15 amino acids. Written as DNA, the CDR3 is TGTGCCAGCAGTTTAAATACAGGGATCTCCTACGAGCAGTACTTC. This translates into CASSLNTGISYEQYF.

This rearrangement joins TRBV29-1 to TRBJ1-4; D might be TRBD1 (5 bases). Germline assignment: CDR1 SQVTM and CDR2 ANQGSEA. V was cut by 5 bases and J by 8 bases, with 15 bases left in between. The CDR3 spans 13 residues. This chain's CDR3 is CSVSVPGGEKLFF. The CDR3 DNA reads TGCAGCGTTTCCGTCCCGGGGGGGGAAAAACTGTTTTTT.